These 20 T cell receptor beta chains share one sample of origin, sequenced in a study of blood T cell repertoires in COVID-19 (dated by TCRdb to 2020 to 2022). The protocol used for the library was the immunoSEQ multiplex PCR assay. TCRdb took over this immuneACCESS table, retaining in-frame rearrangements with V and J assigned. Such tables are incomplete; in checked studies, under half of the missing clones stem from an unresolved V gene, and the remainder is unexplained. This sample gives a few hundred thousand clones in total; 84% of them show up just once. The ten largest account for less than 7% of the sample. The sequencing sample was made of PBMCs or T cells enriched from blood (not recorded which). The receptors come from a woman aged 40-49 years who had recovered from COVID-19.

The gene calls are TRBV5-4 and TRBJ1-2; D gene unclear. Germline V CDR1 and CDR2: SGHNT, YYREEE (reference sequence). This CDR3 is built from 14 residues. V lost 3 bases and J lost 1, with 10 bases in between. The CDR3 coding sequence is TGTGCCAGCAGCTGGAAGACGGGTAACTATGGCTACACCTTC. Protein sequence: CASSWKTGNYGYTF. Complete variable domain (other parts from reference TRBV5-4 and TRBJ1-2): ETGVTQSPTHLIKTRGQQVTLRCSSQSGHNTVSWYQQALGQGPQFIFQYYREEENGRGNFPPRFSGLQFPNYSSELNVNALELDDSALYLCASSWKTGNYGYTFGSGTRLTVV.

The chain has TRBV4-3 and TRBJ1-1; 9 nucleotides match TRBD1. The CDR3 has 16 amino acids. Unmatched junction bases numbered 6, after V lost 0 bases and J lost 4 bases. Germline CDR1 and CDR2: LGHNA and YSLEER. This CDR3 reads CASSQEWGTGSTEAFF. For the CDR3, the DNA is TGCGCCAGCAGCCAAGAGTGGGGGACAGGGAGCACTGAAGCTTTCTTT.

The rearrangement joins TRBV18 to TRBJ2-3; D remains ambiguous. V dropped 6 bases and J dropped 3 bases, with 10 bases sitting between them. This CDR3 is built from 13 residues. Germline assignment: CDR1 KGHSH and CDR2 LQKENI. CDR3 residues: CASSLRVTDTQYF. In DNA, the CDR3 is TGTGCCAGCTCCCTACGGGTTACAGATACGCAGTATTTT.

V is TRBV28 and J is TRBJ2-2; a weak D match, TRBD2 (6 bases). The CDR3 covers 14 residues. The V end was cut by 3 bases, the J end by 4 bases, with 9 bases between. Per germline, CDR1 MDHEN and CDR2 SYDVKM. The CDR3 bases are TGTGCCAGCAGTTTTGAAGCGGGCACCGGGGAGCTGTTTTTT. Protein sequence: CASSFEAGTGELFF.

Here the CDR3 DNA reads TGTGCCACCAGTGATCAACAGGGTACCTACAATGAGCAGTTCTTC. Translating it yields CATSDQQGTYNEQFF. This chain joins TRBV24-1 and TRBJ2-1, with D possibly TRBD1 on 6 matching bases. The length of the CDR3 is 15 residues. CDR1 and CDR2 from the germline V gene are KGHDR and SFDVKD. Trimming took off 3 bases at V and 2 bases at J, with 10 bases between the two ends.

The chain combines TRBV2 with TRBJ1-5, with a possible D match to TRBD1 (6 bases). Per germline, CDR1 SNHLY and CDR2 FYNNEI. V lost 8 bases to trimming and J lost 5 bases, with 16 bases between them. The CDR3 totals 14 residues. CDR3 sequence (DNA): TGTGCCAGCGCCGAGACAGGACCCGATCAGCCCCAGCATTTT. Its protein is CASAETGPDQPQHF.

The J gene is TRBJ1-1, the V gene TRBV20-1; 7 bases are shared with TRBD1. This CDR3 spans 13 amino acids. Germline values: CDR1 DFQATT, CDR2 SNEGSKA (reference sequence). With 4 bases clipped from V and 4 bases from J, the junction kept 6 bases outside the gene matches. In DNA, the CDR3 is TGCAGTGCTACTGACAGGGTAGGCACTGAAGCTTTCTTT. This gives the protein CSATDRVGTEAFF.

This clone was counted between two and nine times. The chain joins TRBV5-6 to TRBJ2-1; D unclear. V lost 3 bases and J lost 4, with 8 bases in between. The CDR3 loop spans 13 amino acids. CDR1 SGHDT and CDR2 YYEEEE come from the germline V gene. The CDR3 region is CASSYREYNEQFF. CDR3 sequence (DNA): TGTGCCAGCAGCTATAGAGAGTACAATGAGCAGTTCTTC.

The V gene is TRBV19, the J gene TRBJ2-2; 10 bases fit TRBD1. Germline trimming cut 7 bases from V and 4 bases from J; bases unmatched to any gene: 6. This CDR3 is 15 amino acids long. CDR1 and CDR2 from the germline V gene are LNHDA and SQIVND (reference sequence). The CDR3 reads CASTTGQGRTGELFF. The CDR3 DNA is TGTGCCAGTACCACGGGACAGGGGCGCACCGGGGAGCTGTTTTTT. The complete variable domain, with remaining parts taken from reference TRBV19 and TRBJ2-2, reads DGGITQSPKYLFRKEGQNVTLSCEQNLNHDAMYWYRQDPGQGLRLIYYSQIVNDFQKGDIAEGYSVSREKKESFPLTVTSAQKNPTAFYLCASTTGQGRTGELFFGEGSRLTVL.

The chain couples TRBV12-3 or TRBV12-4 to TRBJ1-2; D ambiguous. The V end lost 2 bases, the J end lost 6 bases, and 10 bases lay between the germline ends. The CDR3 has 13 residues. For the CDR3, the DNA is TGTGCCAGCAGTTTAAACACGGAGAATGGCTACACCTTC. This codes for CASSLNTENGYTF.

The chain joins TRBV5-1 to TRBJ2-2, with D perhaps TRBD1 (7 bases). CDR3 length: 19 amino acids. The V end lost 0 bases, the J end lost 2 bases, and 20 bases lay between the germline ends. Germline CDR1 SGHRS, CDR2 YFSETQ. The CDR3 region has the DNA TGCGCCAGCAGCTTGGTCGTTTACAGGGGAGGTCCTAACACCGGGGAGCTGTTTTTT. Protein product: CASSLVVYRGGPNTGELFF.

The genes are TRBV5-5 and TRBJ1-5, with D perhaps matching TRBD1 (5 bases). From germline, CDR1 is SGHKS and CDR2 YYEKEE (reference sequence). The V end lost 2 bases, the J end lost 0 bases, and 9 bases lay between the germline ends. The CDR3 totals 15 residues. CDR3 DNA: TGTGCCAGCAGCTTTACAGGTTATAGCAATCAGCCCCAGCATTTT. Its translation: CASSFTGYSNQPQHF.

The chain employs TRBV5-4 and TRBJ2-1; unclear D gene. The germline V gene encodes CDR1 SGHNT and CDR2 YYREEE (reference sequence). The CDR3 has 12 amino acids. V lost 2 bases to trimming and J lost 4 bases, with 4 bases between them. The chain's CDR3 is CASSFNYNEQFF. CDR3 nucleotide sequence: TGTGCCAGCAGCTTTAATTACAATGAGCAGTTCTTC.

The chain links TRBV5-6 to TRBJ1-1; D possibly corresponds to TRBD1 (5 bases). The CDR3 is made up of 14 amino acids. V was shortened by 6 bases and J by 5 bases, with 17 bases between the two germline ends. The V gene's germline CDR1 is SGHDT and CDR2 YYEEEE. CDR3 in amino acids: CASTPVGQITEAFF. Written as DNA, the CDR3 is TGTGCCAGCACCCCGGTCGGACAAATTACTGAAGCTTTCTTT.

This chain uses TRBV19 with TRBJ2-3; D is unclear. V was clipped by 5 bases and J by 2 bases, with 14 bases between them. The CDR3 runs to 15 residues. CDR1 and CDR2 from the germline V gene are LNHDA and SQIVND (reference sequence). This CDR3 is CASSVGVRYTDTQYF. The CDR3 DNA sequence: TGTGCCAGTAGTGTCGGAGTCCGCTACACAGATACGCAGTATTTT.

V usage is TRBV5-4 and J usage is TRBJ2-7, with a possible D match to TRBD2 (6 bases). Germline lookup yields CDR1 SGHNT and CDR2 YYREEE (reference sequence). The V gene lost 1 base and the J gene lost 4 bases, with 12 bases spanning the gap. The CDR3 runs to 14 residues. The chain's CDR3 is CASSLLAGRYEQYV. The CDR3 DNA is TGTGCCAGCAGCTTGCTGGCGGGAAGGTACGAGCAGTACGTC.

The chain is built from TRBV19 and TRBJ2-3; 7 bases line up with TRBD1. The junction had 8 bases not matched to a gene; V was cut back by 5 bases and J by 0 bases. CDR1 is LNHDA and CDR2 is SQIVND in the germline V gene (reference sequence). CDR3 size: 16 residues. The CDR3 region is CASSGRDSASTDTQYF. CDR3 in DNA: TGTGCCAGTAGTGGCCGGGACAGCGCTAGCACAGATACGCAGTATTTT.

This rearrangement joins TRBV5-1 to TRBJ2-7; D possibly corresponds to TRBD2 (6 bases). Germline V gene lookup returns CDR1 SGHRS and CDR2 YFSETQ. The CDR3 is made up of 12 amino acids. Trimming stripped 7 bases from V and 3 bases from J, with 11 bases between. CDR3 sequence reads: CASSGGGYEQYF. The DNA for the CDR3 is TGCGCCAGCTCTGGGGGAGGCTACGAGCAGTACTTC.

In this sample, this clone turned up a few times. V is TRBV6-5 and J is TRBJ2-1; D ambiguous. CDR3 size: 15 residues. The germline V and J ends were trimmed by 5 bases and 7 bases, with 18 bases remaining between them. The germline CDR1 and CDR2 sequences are MNHEY and SVGAGI. The CDR3 sequence: CASSLQSNNFNEQFF. Here the CDR3 DNA reads TGTGCCAGCAGTCTACAGTCCAACAACTTTAATGAGCAGTTCTTC.

The chain joins TRBV19 to TRBJ1-1; D not resolved. CDR1 and CDR2 (germline): LNHDA, SQIVND (reference sequence). There are 13 residues in the CDR3. The ends were cut back, 6 bases at V and 4 bases at J, with 12 bases in the middle. CDR3 nucleotides: TGTGCCAGTAGCCTGGCCTTGGTCACTGAAGCTTTCTTT. Amino acids: CASSLALVTEAFF.